The text below deals with one T cell receptor beta chain. These data originate in a study of cytomegalovirus exposure and HLA in healthy donors. CDR1 is SQVTM and CDR2 is ANQGSEA in the germline V gene. This CDR3 is built from 14 residues. The J segment lost 2 bases and the V segment lost 4 bases, leaving 5 bases of the junction unmatched. With 60 Vbeta and 13 Jbeta primers, the PCR was carried out. Using immunoSEQ multiplex PCR, the repertoire was profiled, and TCRdb retains in-frame clones only, with some absent. The data hold approximately 79,000 clones, with roughly 80% observed a single time. This receptor was taken from a boy between 10 and 17 years old in good health and CMV-seronegative. The source material was PBMCs. The gene calls are TRBV29-1 and TRBJ2-1; TRBD2 matches 7 bases. CDR3 sequence reads: CSVVGRGTYNEQFF. The DNA for the CDR3 is TGCAGCGTTGTAGGGCGGGGGACCTACAATGAGCAGTTCTTC.